These 5 T cell receptor beta chains share one sample of origin, sequenced in a study of T cells in Graves' hyperthyroidism and ophthalmopathy. There were TCR beta CDR3 regions amplified from RNA transcripts. The study used the HTBI primer set for a first-round RT-PCR of the TCR CDR3. TCRdb reprocessed the multiplex PCR reads via MiXCR and lists one record per CDR3 protein. This table has a few hundred thousand distinct CDR3 sequences, roughly 14% appearing once. Sequencing was carried out using blood. The receptor source for this set is a woman in her 30s with Graves' hyperthyroidism.

This chain connects TRBV7-9 to TRBJ1-5; 8 bases line up with TRBD1. The CDR3 is 19 amino acids. V was pared by 3 bases and J by 9 bases, with 22 bases of the junction left unmatched. Germline CDR1 SEHNR, CDR2 FQNEAQ (reference sequence). This chain's CDR3 is CASSFLMRQGIRPELPQHF. The CDR3 DNA is TGTGCCAGCAGCTTCCTGATGAGACAGGGGATTCGCCCCGAGCTGCCCCAGCATTTT.

As regards this clonotype: The CDR3 does not end in the conserved phenylalanine or tryptophan, so this is likely a read error. The gene calls are TRBV7-9 and TRBJ1-1, with D hard to call. With 1 base removed from V and 1 base from J, the gap between germline ends came to 4 bases. The CDR3 covers 13 residues. CDR1 is SEHNR and CDR2 is FQNEAQ in the germline V gene (reference sequence). CDR3 nucleotides: TGTGCCAGCAGCTTAGGGGCGAACACTGAAGCTTTCTCT. Protein product: CASSLGANTEAFS.

J is TRBJ2-2 and V is TRBV5-1; TRBD1 matches 7 bases. Trimming removed 3 bases from V and 5 bases from J; junction bases left unmatched: 22. This CDR3 comprises 20 residues. Germline CDR1 and CDR2: SGHRS and YFSETQ. DNA for the CDR3: TGCGCCAGCAGCTGGACAGGAGTCGAGGCGAACCCCTACCCTACCGGGGAGCTGTTTTTT. Protein sequence: CASSWTGVEANPYPTGELFF.

The sample holds many counts of this clonotype. The rearrangement uses TRBV7-2 and TRBJ2-1; D ambiguous. The CDR3 runs 15 residues. Trimming took off 1 base at V and 3 bases at J, with 10 bases between the two ends. Germline-derived CDR1 and CDR2 are SGHTA and FQGNSA. CDR3 protein: CASSLDGSYYNEQFF. CDR3 nucleotides: TGTGCCAGCAGCTTAGACGGTTCTTACTACAATGAGCAGTTCTTC.

This clonotype was found many times. The chain uses TRBV12-3 or TRBV12-4 and TRBJ1-4; no definite D call. V lost 1 base and J 7 bases, leaving 10 bases between the germline ends. This CDR3 spans 14 amino acids. The CDR3 coding sequence is TGTGCCAGCAGTTTAGGCTCGGGGAGTGAAAAACTGTTTTTT. Its protein product is CASSLGSGSEKLFF.